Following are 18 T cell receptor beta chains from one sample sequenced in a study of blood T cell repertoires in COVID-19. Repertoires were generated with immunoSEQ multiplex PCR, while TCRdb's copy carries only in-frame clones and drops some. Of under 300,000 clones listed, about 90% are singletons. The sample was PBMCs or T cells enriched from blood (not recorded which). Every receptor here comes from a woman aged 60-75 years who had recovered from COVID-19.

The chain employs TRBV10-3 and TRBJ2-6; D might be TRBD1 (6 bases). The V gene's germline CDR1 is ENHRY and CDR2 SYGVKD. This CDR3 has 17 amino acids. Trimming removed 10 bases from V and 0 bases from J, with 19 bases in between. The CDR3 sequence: CATLSQGPVSGANVLTF. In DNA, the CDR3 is TGTGCCACCCTGTCACAGGGTCCCGTCTCTGGGGCCAACGTCCTGACTTTC.

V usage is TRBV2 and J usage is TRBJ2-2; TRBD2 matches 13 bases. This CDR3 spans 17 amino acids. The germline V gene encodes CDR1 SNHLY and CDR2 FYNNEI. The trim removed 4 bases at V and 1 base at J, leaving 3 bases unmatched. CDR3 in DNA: TGTGCCAGCAGTGGGACTAGCGGGGGATTGAACACCGGGGAGCTGTTTTTT. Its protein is CASSGTSGGLNTGELFF.

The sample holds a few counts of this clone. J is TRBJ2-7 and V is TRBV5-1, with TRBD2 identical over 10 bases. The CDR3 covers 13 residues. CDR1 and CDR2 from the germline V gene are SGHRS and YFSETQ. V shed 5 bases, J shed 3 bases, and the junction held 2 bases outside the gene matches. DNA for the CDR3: TGCGCCAGCAGGGCTAGCGGGAGCTACGAGCAGTACTTC. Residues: CASRASGSYEQYF.

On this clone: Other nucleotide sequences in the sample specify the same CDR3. CDR3 in DNA: TGTGCCAGCTCACCACCCGGGAACTATGGCTACACCTTC. Translation gives CASSPPGNYGYTF. V gene TRBV18 combines with J gene TRBJ1-2, with D unresolved. The CDR3 has 13 residues. V lost 0 bases, J lost 2 bases, and 4 bases lay in between. Germline V gives CDR1 KGHSH, CDR2 LQKENI.

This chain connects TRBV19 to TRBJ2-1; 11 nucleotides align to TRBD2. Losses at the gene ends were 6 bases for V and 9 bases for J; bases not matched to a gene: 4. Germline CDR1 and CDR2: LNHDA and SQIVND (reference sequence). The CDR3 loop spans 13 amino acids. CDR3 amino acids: CASRTSGIGEQFF. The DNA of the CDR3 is TGTGCCAGTAGGACTAGCGGGATAGGTGAGCAGTTCTTC. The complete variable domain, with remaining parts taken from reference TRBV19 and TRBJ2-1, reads DGGITQSPKYLFRKEGQNVTLSCEQNLNHDAMYWYRQDPGQGLRLIYYSQIVNDFQKGDIAEGYSVSREKKESFPLTVTSAQKNPTAFYLCASRTSGIGEQFFGPGTRLTVL.

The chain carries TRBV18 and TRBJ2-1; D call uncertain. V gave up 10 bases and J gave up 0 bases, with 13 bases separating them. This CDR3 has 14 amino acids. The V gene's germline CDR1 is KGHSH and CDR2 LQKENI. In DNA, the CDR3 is TGTGCCACCTCCCTCTCCTACTCCTACAATGAGCAGTTCTTC. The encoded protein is CATSLSYSYNEQFF.

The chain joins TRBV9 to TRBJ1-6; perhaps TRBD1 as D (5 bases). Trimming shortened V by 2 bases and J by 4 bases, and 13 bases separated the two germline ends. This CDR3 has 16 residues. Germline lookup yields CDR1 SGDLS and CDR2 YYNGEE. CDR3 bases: TGTGCCAGCAGCGTGCAGGAGGGGCCTTATAATTCACCCCTCCACTTT. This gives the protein CASSVQEGPYNSPLHF.

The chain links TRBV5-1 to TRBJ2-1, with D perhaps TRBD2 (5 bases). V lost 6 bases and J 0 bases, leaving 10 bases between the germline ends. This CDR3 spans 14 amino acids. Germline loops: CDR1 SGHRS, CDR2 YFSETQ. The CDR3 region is CASNEADSYNEQFF. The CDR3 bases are TGCGCCAGCAACGAAGCGGACTCCTACAATGAGCAGTTCTTC.

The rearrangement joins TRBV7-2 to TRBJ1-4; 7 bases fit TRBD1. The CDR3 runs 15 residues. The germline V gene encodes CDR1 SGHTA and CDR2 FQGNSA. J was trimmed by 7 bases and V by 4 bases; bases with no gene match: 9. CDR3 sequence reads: CASSSRKGAGEKLFF. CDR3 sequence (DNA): TGTGCCAGCAGCTCCCGCAAGGGGGCAGGTGAAAAACTGTTTTTT. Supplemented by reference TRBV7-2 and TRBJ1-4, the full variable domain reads GAGVSQSPSNKVTEKGKDVELRCDPISGHTALYWYRQSLGQGLEFLIYFQGNSAPDKSGLPSDRFSAERTGGSVSTLTIQRTQQEDSAVYLCASSSRKGAGEKLFFGSGTQLSVL.

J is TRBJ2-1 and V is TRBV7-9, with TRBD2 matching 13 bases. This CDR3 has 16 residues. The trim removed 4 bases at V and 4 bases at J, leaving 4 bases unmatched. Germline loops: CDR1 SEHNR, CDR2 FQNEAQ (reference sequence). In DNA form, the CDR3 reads TGTGCCAGCAGCTCACCGGGACTAGCGGGGTACAATGAGCAGTTCTTC. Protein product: CASSSPGLAGYNEQFF.

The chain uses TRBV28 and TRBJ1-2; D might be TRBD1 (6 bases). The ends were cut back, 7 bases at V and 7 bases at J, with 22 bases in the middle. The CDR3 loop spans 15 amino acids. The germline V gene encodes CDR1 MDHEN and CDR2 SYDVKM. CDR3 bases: TGTGCCAGCACCCAAGCCGTAGGGACAATATCTGGCTACACCTTC. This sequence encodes CASTQAVGTISGYTF.

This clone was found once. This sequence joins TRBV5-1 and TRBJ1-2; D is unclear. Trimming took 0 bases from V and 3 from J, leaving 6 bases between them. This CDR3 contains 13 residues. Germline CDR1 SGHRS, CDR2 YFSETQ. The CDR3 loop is CASSLDTDYGYTF. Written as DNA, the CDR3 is TGCGCCAGCAGCTTGGATACAGACTATGGCTACACCTTC. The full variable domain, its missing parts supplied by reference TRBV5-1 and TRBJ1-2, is KAGVTQTPRYLIKTRGQQVTLSCSPISGHRSVSWYQQTPGQGLQFLFEYFSETQRNKGNFPGRFSGRQFSNSRSEMNVSTLELGDSALYLCASSLDTDYGYTFGSGTRLTVV.

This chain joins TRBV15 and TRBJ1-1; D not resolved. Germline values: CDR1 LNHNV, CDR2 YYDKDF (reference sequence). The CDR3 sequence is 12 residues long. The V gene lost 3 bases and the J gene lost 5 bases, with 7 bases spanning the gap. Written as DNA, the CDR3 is TGTGCCACCAGCAGGCAACTAACTGAAGCTTTCTTT. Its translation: CATSRQLTEAFF. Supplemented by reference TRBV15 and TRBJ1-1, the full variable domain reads DAMVIQNPRYQVTQFGKPVTLSCSQTLNHNVMYWYQQKSSQAPKLLFHYYDKDFNNEADTPDNFQSRRPNTSFCFLDIRSPGLGDTAMYLCATSRQLTEAFFGQGTRLTVV.

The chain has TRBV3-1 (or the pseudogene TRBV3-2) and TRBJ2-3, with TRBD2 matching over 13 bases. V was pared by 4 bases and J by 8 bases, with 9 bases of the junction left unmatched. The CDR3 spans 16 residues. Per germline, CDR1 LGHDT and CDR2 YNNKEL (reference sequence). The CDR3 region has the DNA TGTGCCAGCAGCCGCAGGACTAGCGGGAGTGGGGGTACGCAGTATTTT. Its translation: CASSRRTSGSGGTQYF.

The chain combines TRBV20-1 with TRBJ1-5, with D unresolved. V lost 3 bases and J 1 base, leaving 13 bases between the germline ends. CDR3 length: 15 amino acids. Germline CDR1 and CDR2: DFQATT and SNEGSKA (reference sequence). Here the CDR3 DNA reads TGCAGTGCTAGTAATCGGGGAGAGAGCAATCAGCCCCAGCATTTT. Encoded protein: CSASNRGESNQPQHF.

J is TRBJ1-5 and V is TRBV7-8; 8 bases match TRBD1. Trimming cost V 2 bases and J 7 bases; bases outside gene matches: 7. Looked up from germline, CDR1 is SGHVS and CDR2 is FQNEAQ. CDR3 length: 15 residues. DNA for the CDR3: TGTGCCAGCAGCTTATACAGGGGGGCAAGACAGCCCCAGCATTTT. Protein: CASSLYRGARQPQHF. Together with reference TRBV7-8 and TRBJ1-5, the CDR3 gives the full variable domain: GAGVSQSPRYKVAKRGQDVALRCDPISGHVSLFWYQQALGQGPEFLTYFQNEAQLDKSGLPSDRFFAERPEGSVSTLKIQRTQQEDSAVYLCASSLYRGARQPQHFGDGTRLSIL.

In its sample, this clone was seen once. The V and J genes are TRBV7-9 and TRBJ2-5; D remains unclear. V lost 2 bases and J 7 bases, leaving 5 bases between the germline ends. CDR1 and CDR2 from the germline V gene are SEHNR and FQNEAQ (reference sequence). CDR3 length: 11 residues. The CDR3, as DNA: TGTGCCAGCAGCTTATACGGGACCCAGTACTTC. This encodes CASSLYGTQYF.

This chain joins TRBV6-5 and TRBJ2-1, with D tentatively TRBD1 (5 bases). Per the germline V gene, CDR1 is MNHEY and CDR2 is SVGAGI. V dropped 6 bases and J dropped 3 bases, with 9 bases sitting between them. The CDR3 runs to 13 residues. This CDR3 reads CASRQDNYNEQFF. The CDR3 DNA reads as TGTGCCAGCAGACAGGACAACTACAATGAGCAGTTCTTC.